This record looks at one T cell receptor (beta chain) sequence and its context. These data are taken from a study of radiation and T cells in renal cell carcinoma. Time point described: blood 2 weeks post-SBRT. Described treatment: 15 Gy SBRT to primary tumor, nephrectomy 4 weeks later. CDR3 length: 16 amino acids. Germline V gene data show CDR1 as SGHNT and CDR2 as YYREEE (reference sequence). V lost 0 bases to trimming and J lost 3 bases, with 14 bases between them. Data came from immunoSEQ multiplex PCR; TCRdb stores just in-frame clones and leaves some out. Here the sample spans about 150,000 clones, about 91% being singletons.

This sample comprised blood, obtained from a patient whose treatment included radiotherapy and nephrectomy. This chain links TRBV5-4 with TRBJ2-3, with D tentatively TRBD1 (6 bases). This TCR came from a woman between 50 and 59 years old with renal cell carcinoma. As DNA, the CDR3 is TGTGCCAGCAGCTTGGGGGTATCAGGGGAAACAGATACGCAGTATTTT. Its protein is CASSLGVSGETDTQYF.